This T cell receptor (beta chain) was profiled in a study of T cells in Graves' hyperthyroidism and ophthalmopathy. In the study overall: Peripheral blood was drawn at first diagnosis, prior to all treatment.

The CDR3 regions of TCR beta were amplified from RNA transcripts. An initial round of RT-PCR targeting the TCR CDR3 relied on the HTBI primer set. TCRdb itself ran the multiplex PCR reads through MiXCR, one entry per CDR3 protein. Among approximately 530,000 distinct CDR3 sequences listed, 15% to 20% were seen once. Patients aged 18 to 65 had newly diagnosed hyperthyroidism of under 2 months' duration. This clonotype was picked up many times. Trimming removed 2 bases from V and 3 bases from J, with 5 bases in between. CDR3 length equals 12 residues. Germline V gene lookup returns CDR1 LGHNT and CDR2 FRNRAP.

Source material: blood. The sequence was obtained from a woman aged 18 to 35 with Graves' hyperthyroidism. J is TRBJ2-7 and V is TRBV12-5; D remains ambiguous. The CDR3 DNA sequence: TGTGCTAGTGGTTTGATAGGCTACGAGCAGTACTTC. It translates to CASGLIGYEQYF.